The T cell receptor (beta chain) under discussion was sequenced for a study of early T cells in non-severe SARS-CoV-2 infection. Study observations and caveats: Anti-spike CD8 responses were favored by VDJdb matching, which missed private and CD4 specificities.

Individual cDNA molecules were tagged with unique molecular identifiers. TCRdb re-derived calls from the 5' RACE reads in MiXCR, one entry per CDR3 protein. Found here are 70,000 to 95,000 distinct CDR3 sequences, 11% to 15% of them singletons; the top ten hold approximately 9.9%. A note on this clonotype: Its antigen is as yet unknown.

Per germline, CDR1 SQVTM and CDR2 ANQGSEA. This CDR3 is 13 amino acids long. V was cut by 1 base and J by 3 bases, with 10 bases left in between. The V call is TRBV29-1, the J call TRBJ2-7, with D possibly being TRBD1 (6 bases). The receptor comes from an adult who was a healthcare worker with PCR-confirmed SARS-CoV-2 infection or an uninfected control (not recorded which). Specimen: whole blood. The CDR3 bases are TGCAGCGTTGAAGGGCAGGGGCACTACGAGCAGTACTTC. It specifies CSVEGQGHYEQYF.